This passage covers 27 T cell receptor beta chains from one sample sequenced in a study of cytomegalovirus exposure and HLA in healthy donors. 60 Vbeta and 13 Jbeta primers were used in PCR. The data were produced by immunoSEQ multiplex PCR, yet TCRdb's version contains in-frame clones alone and is incomplete. The table has around 200,000 clones, around three quarters seen once. Sequenced input: PBMCs. Receptor source: a woman in her forties or fifties in good health and CMV-seronegative.

The V call is TRBV28, the J call TRBJ1-2; the match to TRBD1 covers 7 bases. With 7 bases clipped from V and 4 bases from J, the junction kept 9 bases outside the gene matches. The CDR3 sequence is 14 residues long. Per germline, CDR1 MDHEN and CDR2 SYDVKM. The CDR3 nucleotides read TGTGCCAGCACAAGTCGGGGACAGACCTATGGCTACACCTTC. This codes for CASTSRGQTYGYTF.

The chain combines TRBV7-2 with TRBJ2-5; 9 bases are a match to TRBD1. Trimming took 2 bases from V and 13 from J; bases not matched to a gene: 8. CDR1 is SGHTA, CDR2 FQGNSA, per germline. The CDR3 runs to 13 residues. In nucleotides, the CDR3 is TGTGCCAGCAGCTTACGGGACAGGGTCGAACTGTACTTC. It yields the protein CASSLRDRVELYF.

V and J are TRBV18 and TRBJ2-5, with D possibly matching TRBD1 (6 bases). CDR3 size: 14 residues. V was trimmed by 3 bases and J by 5 bases, leaving 13 bases between them. CDR1 and CDR2 from the germline V gene are KGHSH and LQKENI. CDR3 sequence reads: CASSPQGFGETQYF. DNA for the CDR3: TGTGCCAGCTCACCTCAGGGGTTTGGCGAGACCCAGTACTTC.

This clone appeared a single time. This rearrangement joins TRBV27 to TRBJ2-1; the D is unclear. The germline V gene has CDR1 MNHEY and CDR2 SMNVEV (reference sequence). The CDR3 totals 13 residues. Trimming cost V 4 bases and J 9 bases, with 13 bases left between them. CDR3 bases: TGTGCCAGCAGTTCCGGAGTGGTGGGTGAGCAGTTCTTC. This codes for CASSSGVVGEQFF.

This clone has only a few counts. The chain joins TRBV11-3 to TRBJ2-7, with 8 bases that match TRBD2. This CDR3 has 15 amino acids. Germline CDR1 reads SGHNT; CDR2 reads YENEEA. The J segment lost 5 bases and the V segment lost 1 base, leaving 7 bases of the junction unmatched. The CDR3 here is CASSLGVAGINEQYF. The CDR3 DNA reads as TGTGCCAGCAGCTTAGGGGTAGCGGGAATCAACGAGCAGTACTTC.

The chain combines TRBV19 with TRBJ1-5, with 10 bases aligning to TRBD1. Germline CDR1 and CDR2: LNHDA and SQIVND (reference sequence). The V gene end was trimmed by 7 bases and the J gene end by 8 bases; junction bases not matched to a gene: 8. The CDR3 is 14 amino acids. CDR3 in DNA: TGTGCCAGTACTGACAGGGGGCAAAGGAAGCCCCAGCATTTT. It is translated as CASTDRGQRKPQHF. The full variable domain, in which reference TRBV19 and TRBJ1-5 provide the parts outside the CDR3, is DGGITQSPKYLFRKEGQNVTLSCEQNLNHDAMYWYRQDPGQGLRLIYYSQIVNDFQKGDIAEGYSVSREKKESFPLTVTSAQKNPTAFYLCASTDRGQRKPQHFGDGTRLSIL.

The J gene is TRBJ2-1, the V gene TRBV28, with 7 bases lining up with TRBD2. V shed 8 bases and J 3 bases; nucleotides not matched to a gene: 7. The CDR3 spans 14 residues. The V gene's germline CDR1 is MDHEN and CDR2 SYDVKM. For the CDR3, the DNA is TGTGCCAGCTGGGGTAGCGGGCGCTACAATGAGCAGTTCTTC. It codes for CASWGSGRYNEQFF.

The chain uses TRBV28 and TRBJ1-1, with D possibly being TRBD1 (5 bases). This CDR3 is built from 14 residues. Trimming pared 6 bases from V and 0 bases from J, leaving 11 bases between. Germline V gives CDR1 MDHEN, CDR2 SYDVKM. CDR3 DNA sequence: TGTGCCAGCAGCCCCAGGGTCCTGAACACTGAAGCTTTCTTT. It encodes CASSPRVLNTEAFF. The entire variable domain, with the rest obtained from reference TRBV28 and TRBJ1-1, is as follows: DVKVTQSSRYLVKRTGEKVFLECVQDMDHENMFWYRQDPGLGLRLIYFSYDVKMKEKGDIPEGYSVSREKKERFSLILESASTNQTSMYLCASSPRVLNTEAFFGQGTRLTVV.

The rearrangement uses TRBV28 and TRBJ2-1, with 9 bases matching TRBD1. Germline CDR1 and CDR2: MDHEN and SYDVKM. Losses at the gene ends were 6 bases for V and 5 bases for J; bases not matched to a gene: 8. The CDR3 totals 15 residues. CDR3 sequence: CASRLYRGPNNEQFF. CDR3 sequence (DNA): TGTGCCAGCAGGCTTTACAGGGGGCCAAACAATGAGCAGTTCTTC.

This chain connects TRBV6-1 to TRBJ1-5; 8 nucleotides match TRBD1. The V segment lost 8 bases and the J segment 6 bases; nucleotides outside the gene matches: 6. Germline loops: CDR1 MNHNS, CDR2 SASEGT. CDR3 size: 13 residues. The CDR3 sequence is CASLGTGGQPQHF. The CDR3 DNA is TGTGCCAGCCTGGGGACAGGCGGTCAGCCCCAGCATTTT.

The CDR3 spells CATFLSGSDNEQFF. CDR3 coding DNA: TGTGCCACCTTTCTGAGCGGGAGCGACAATGAGCAGTTCTTC. The genes are TRBV25-1 and TRBJ2-1; 8 nucleotides align to TRBD2. V was pared by 10 bases and J by 5 bases, with 10 bases of the junction left unmatched. CDR3 length: 14 amino acids. The germline CDR1 and CDR2 sequences are MGHDK and SYGVNS.

The rearrangement uses TRBV7-2 and TRBJ1-4, with TRBD1 matching over 8 bases. The CDR3 covers 17 residues. Per germline, CDR1 SGHTA and CDR2 FQGNSA. V was clipped by 5 bases and J by 0 bases; unmatched bases: 8. The CDR3 sequence: CASSLTGVAATNEKLFF. The CDR3 DNA is TGTGCCAGCAGCCTGACAGGGGTTGCCGCAACTAATGAAAAACTGTTTTTT. The full variable domain, with the rest looked up from reference TRBV7-2 and TRBJ1-4, is GAGVSQSPSNKVTEKGKDVELRCDPISGHTALYWYRQSLGQGLEFLIYFQGNSAPDKSGLPSDRFSAERTGGSVSTLTIQRTQQEDSAVYLCASSLTGVAATNEKLFFGSGTQLSVL.

The V call is TRBV9, the J call TRBJ2-1, with D maybe TRBD1 (5 bases). Germline V CDR1 and CDR2: SGDLS, YYNGEE. CDR3 length: 16 residues. V was pared by 0 bases and J by 8 bases, with 18 bases between. DNA for the CDR3: TGTGCCAGCAGCGTAGGTATTCCCCAGGGTATGGATGAGCAGTTCTTC. Its protein is CASSVGIPQGMDEQFF.

This clone has a handful of counts. This chain uses TRBV4-1 with TRBJ2-7; possibly TRBD2 for D (5 bases). Germline lookup yields CDR1 MGHRA and CDR2 YSYEKL. Trimming left V 1 base short and J 0 bases short, with 13 bases between. The CDR3 totals 16 residues. The CDR3 protein is CASSQVGGPSSYEQYF. The DNA for the CDR3 is TGCGCCAGCAGCCAAGTTGGCGGGCCAAGCTCCTACGAGCAGTACTTC.

This chain links TRBV6-5 with TRBJ1-1; D uncertain. Germline V CDR1 and CDR2: MNHEY, SVGAGI. The CDR3 totals 15 residues. The V end was cut by 6 bases, the J end by 1 base, with 15 bases between. CDR3 sequence: CASRNGRGGNTEAFF. The CDR3 coding sequence is TGTGCCAGCAGGAACGGGCGGGGAGGGAACACTGAAGCTTTCTTT.

The rearrangement joins TRBV6-5 to TRBJ1-5; 9 nucleotides line up with TRBD1. CDR1 is MNHEY and CDR2 is SVGAGI in the germline V gene. CDR3 length equals 15 residues. The junction had 9 bases not matched to a gene; V was cut back by 6 bases and J by 6 bases. CDR3 bases: TGTGCCAGCAGAAGGACAGGGGTGGGGAGTCAGCCCCAGCATTTT. Residues: CASRRTGVGSQPQHF.

This clone was recorded only once. The chain carries TRBV11-3 and TRBJ2-1; 9 positions agree with TRBD1. With V trimmed by 5 bases and J by 8 bases, 7 bases remained unmatched. From germline, CDR1 is SGHNT and CDR2 YENEEA. The CDR3 has 14 residues. This CDR3 is CASSAGTGKDEQFF. The CDR3 bases are TGTGCCAGCAGCGCGGGGACAGGGAAGGATGAGCAGTTCTTC.

The chain combines TRBV29-1 with TRBJ1-1, with TRBD1 matching 10 bases. V lost 4 bases to trimming and J lost 4 bases; unmatched junction nucleotides: 6. The CDR3 contains 14 residues. The germline CDR1 and CDR2 sequences are SQVTM and ANQGSEA. The CDR3 sequence: CSVGDRGFGTEAFF. CDR3 coding DNA: TGCAGCGTTGGGGACAGGGGTTTCGGCACTGAAGCTTTCTTT.

The V and J genes are TRBV4-3 and TRBJ2-1; TRBD2 matches at 10 bases. The junction had 7 bases not matched to a gene; V was cut back by 3 bases and J by 8 bases. This CDR3 is 15 amino acids long. Germline V gives CDR1 LGHNA, CDR2 YSLEER. CDR3 bases: TGCGCCAGCAGCCACTTAGCGGGAGGCGTCTATGAGCAGTTCTTC. It is translated as CASSHLAGGVYEQFF.

J is TRBJ1-1 and V is TRBV28, with 8 bases lining up with TRBD1. Germline V CDR1 and CDR2: MDHEN, SYDVKM. V was pared by 4 bases and J by 10 bases, with 5 bases of the junction left unmatched. The CDR3 has 12 residues. The CDR3 coding sequence is TGTGCCAGCAGTTCAGGACAGGGTGTAGCTTTCTTT. As protein: CASSSGQGVAFF.

This clone was detected ten times or more. The chain recombines TRBV28 with TRBJ2-5; 12 positions agree with TRBD2. Germline CDR1 reads MDHEN; CDR2 reads SYDVKM. J gave up 0 bases and V 3 bases, and 5 bases lay outside the gene matches. The CDR3 contains 17 residues. DNA of the CDR3: TGTGCCAGCAGTTTCGGTCTAGCGGGGGGGTACCAAGAGACCCAGTACTTC. Protein: CASSFGLAGGYQETQYF.

The sample holds a few counts of this clone. The V gene is TRBV7-8, the J gene TRBJ2-3, with 12 positions matching TRBD2. CDR3 size: 15 residues. The junction had 5 bases not matched to a gene; V was cut back by 4 bases and J by 6 bases. Germline CDR1 and CDR2: SGHVS and FQNEAQ. The CDR3 is CASSYRLAGVDTQYF. CDR3 DNA: TGTGCCAGCAGCTACAGACTAGCGGGGGTGGATACGCAGTATTTT. The full variable domain, in which reference TRBV7-8 and TRBJ2-3 provide the parts outside the CDR3, is GAGVSQSPRYKVAKRGQDVALRCDPISGHVSLFWYQQALGQGPEFLTYFQNEAQLDKSGLPSDRFFAERPEGSVSTLKIQRTQQEDSAVYLCASSYRLAGVDTQYFGPGTRLTVL.

CDR3 region: CASSQVGTGGEKLFF. In DNA form, the CDR3 reads TGCGCCAGCAGCCAAGTGGGGACAGGGGGTGAAAAACTGTTTTTT. The chain combines TRBV4-3 with TRBJ1-4; 11 bases match TRBD1. Trimming at V came to 1 base and at J to 7 bases, leaving 2 bases not matched to a gene. This CDR3 contains 15 residues. CDR1 is LGHNA, CDR2 YSLEER, per germline.

The chain carries TRBV28 and TRBJ1-4; 7 nucleotides line up with TRBD1. This CDR3 has 15 amino acids. The V and J ends lost 5 bases and 2 bases, in that order; junction bases with no gene match: 5. The V gene's germline CDR1 is MDHEN and CDR2 SYDVKM. CDR3 region: CASSARQGTNEKLFF. The DNA for the CDR3 is TGTGCCAGCAGTGCCCGACAGGGTACTAATGAAAAACTGTTTTTT.

The V gene is TRBV7-6, the J gene TRBJ2-1; TRBD2 agrees at 7 bases. Trimming cost V 4 bases and J 0 bases; bases outside gene matches: 0. The V gene's germline CDR1 is SGHVS and CDR2 FNYEAQ. There are 14 residues in the CDR3. The CDR3 sequence: CASSSGGSYNEQFF. The DNA for the CDR3 is TGTGCCAGCAGCTCGGGGGGCTCCTACAATGAGCAGTTCTTC.

The V and J genes are TRBV19 and TRBJ2-5, with D possibly being TRBD1 (6 bases). CDR3 size: 14 residues. V was pared by 6 bases and J by 4 bases, with 15 bases between. Germline V gene data show CDR1 as LNHDA and CDR2 as SQIVND (reference sequence). CDR3 sequence: CASRQTGGGETQYF. The CDR3 DNA sequence: TGTGCCAGTAGACAGACAGGTGGGGGAGAGACCCAGTACTTC. The variable domain in full, completed from reference TRBV19 and TRBJ2-5, reads DGGITQSPKYLFRKEGQNVTLSCEQNLNHDAMYWYRQDPGQGLRLIYYSQIVNDFQKGDIAEGYSVSREKKESFPLTVTSAQKNPTAFYLCASRQTGGGETQYFGPGTRLLVL.

The rearrangement links TRBV27 to TRBJ2-1; 8 positions match TRBD2. CDR3 size: 17 residues. Germline V gives CDR1 MNHEY, CDR2 SMNVEV (reference sequence). Trimming took 5 bases from V and 4 from J; bases not matched to a gene: 13. The CDR3 loop is CASSPPPGLAGYNEQFF. In DNA, the CDR3 is TGTGCCAGCAGTCCCCCCCCGGGGCTAGCGGGTTACAATGAGCAGTTCTTC.